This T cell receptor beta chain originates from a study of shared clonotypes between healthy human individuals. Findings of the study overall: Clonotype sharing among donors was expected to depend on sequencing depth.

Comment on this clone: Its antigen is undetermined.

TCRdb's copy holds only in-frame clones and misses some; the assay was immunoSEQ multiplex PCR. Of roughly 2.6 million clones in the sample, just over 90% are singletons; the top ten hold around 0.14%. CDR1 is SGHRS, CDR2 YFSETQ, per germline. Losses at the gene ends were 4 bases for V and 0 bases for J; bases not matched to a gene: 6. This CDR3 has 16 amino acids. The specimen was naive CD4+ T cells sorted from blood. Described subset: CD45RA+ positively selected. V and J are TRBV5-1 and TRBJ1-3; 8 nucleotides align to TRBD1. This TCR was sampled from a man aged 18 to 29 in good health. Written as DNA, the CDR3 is TGCGCCAGCAGCCCGGACAGGGCGACCTCTGGAAACACCATATATTTT. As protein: CASSPDRATSGNTIYF.